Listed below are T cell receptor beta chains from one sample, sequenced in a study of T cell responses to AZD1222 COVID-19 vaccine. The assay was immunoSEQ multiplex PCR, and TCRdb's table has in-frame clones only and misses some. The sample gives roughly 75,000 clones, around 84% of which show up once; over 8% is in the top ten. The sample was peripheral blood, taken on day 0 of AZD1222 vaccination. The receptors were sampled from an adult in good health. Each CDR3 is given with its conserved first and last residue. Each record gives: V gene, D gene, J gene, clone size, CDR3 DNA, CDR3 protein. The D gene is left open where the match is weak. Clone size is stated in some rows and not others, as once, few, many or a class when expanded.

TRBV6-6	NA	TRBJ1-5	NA	TGTGCCAGCAGTACCGACTGGGGGAAGCCCCAGCATTTT	CASSTDWGKPQHF
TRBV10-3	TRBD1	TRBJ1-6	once	TGTGCCATCAGGGGGACAGGGTCAGATTCACCCCTCCACTTT	CAIRGTGSDSPLHF
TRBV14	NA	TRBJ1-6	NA	TGTGCCAGCAGCCAACGCAGACAGGACCGAAGGTCCTATAATTCACCCCTCCACTTT	CASSQRRQDRRSYNSPLHF
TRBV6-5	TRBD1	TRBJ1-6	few	TGTGCCAGCAACCTGGACAGGGTGAATTCACCCCTCCACTTT	CASNLDRVNSPLHF
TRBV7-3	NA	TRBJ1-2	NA	TGTGCCAGCAGCCCCGCACGAGGTGGCTACACCTTC	CASSPARGGYTF
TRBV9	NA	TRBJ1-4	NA	TGTGCCAGCAGCGTAGCGGCTCCGGCGGAAAAACTGTTTTTT	CASSVAAPAEKLFF
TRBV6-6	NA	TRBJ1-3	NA	TGTGCCAGCAGTGTCGGGACGGTTGGAAACACCATATATTTT	CASSVGTVGNTIYF
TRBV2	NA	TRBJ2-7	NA	TGTGCCAGTAACAGGGAGATTTCCTACGAGCAGTACTTC	CASNREISYEQYF
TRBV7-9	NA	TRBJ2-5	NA	TGTGCCAGCAGCTTAGCGCGAGGGGTTGGAGAGACCCAGTACTTC	CASSLARGVGETQYF
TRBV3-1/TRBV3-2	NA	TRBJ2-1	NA	TGTGCCAGCAGCCAAGATCTGAGCTCCTACAATGAGCAGTTCTTC	CASSQDLSSYNEQFF
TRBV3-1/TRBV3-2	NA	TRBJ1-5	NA	TGTGCCAGCAGCCAAGCCGAGAATCAGCCCCAGCATTTT	CASSQAENQPQHF
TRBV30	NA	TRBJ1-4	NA	TGTGCCTGGAGTGCCGGGATTCAGTTAGAAAAACTGTTTTTT	CAWSAGIQLEKLFF
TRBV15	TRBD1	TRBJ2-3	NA	TGTGCCACCAGGTCTCCATGGACAGGGGGCGCGGCAGATACGCAGTATTTT	CATRSPWTGGAADTQYF
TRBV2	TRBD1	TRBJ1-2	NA	TGTGCCAGCAGAAGATTGGGGACAGGGACGGACGGCTACACCTTC	CASRRLGTGTDGYTF
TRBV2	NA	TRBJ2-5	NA	TGTGCCAGCAGAGCCGGACTGAGCCAAGAGACCCAGTACTTC	CASRAGLSQETQYF
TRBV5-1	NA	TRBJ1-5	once	TGCGCCAGCAGCTCGGTCCCCGGGAGCAATCAGCCCCAGCATTTT	CASSSVPGSNQPQHF
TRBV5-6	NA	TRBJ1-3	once	TGTGCCAGCAGCTTGGATAGGGGTTATCGTGAAAACACCATATATTTT	CASSLDRGYRENTIYF
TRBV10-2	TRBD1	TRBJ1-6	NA	TGCGCCAGCAGTGAGATCACAGGGGGCCAGTTCCACTTT	CASSEITGGQFHF
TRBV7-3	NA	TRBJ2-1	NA	TGTGCCAGCAGCTACGGGACAAAGGCCAATGAGCAGTTCTTC	CASSYGTKANEQFF
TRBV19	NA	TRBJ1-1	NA	TGTGCCAGTATGGGGAGTCCCAGGCAGGACACTGAAGCTTTCTTT	CASMGSPRQDTEAFF
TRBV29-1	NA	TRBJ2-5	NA	TGCAGCGTGGCCAGCGGACAAGAGACCCAGTACTTC	CSVASGQETQYF
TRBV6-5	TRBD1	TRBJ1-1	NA	TGTGCCAGCAGTCCCGGACAGGGGGCTAACACTGAAGCTTTCTTT	CASSPGQGANTEAFF
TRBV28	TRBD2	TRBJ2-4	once	TGTGCCAGCGGAACCGGGACTATGAACATTCAGTACTTC	CASGTGTMNIQYF
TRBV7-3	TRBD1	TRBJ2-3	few	TGTGCCAGCAGCTCACAGGGGGCACGGACAGATACGCAGTATTTT	CASSSQGARTDTQYF
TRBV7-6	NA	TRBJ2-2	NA	TGTGCCAGCAGCTTTGCACAGGGGTTGGAGGGCGGGGAGCTGTTTTTT	CASSFAQGLEGGELFF
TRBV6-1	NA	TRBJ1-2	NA	TGTGCCAGCAGTGAAGCCGACAGTTATGGCTACACCTTC	CASSEADSYGYTF
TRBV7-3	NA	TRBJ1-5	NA	TGTGCCAGCAGCTTTGGCCCGCGGGGAGGGGGAACCCCAATTTATAGCAATCAGCCCCAGCATTTT	CASSFGPRGGGTPIYSNQPQHF
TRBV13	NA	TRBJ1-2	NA	TGTGCCAGCAGCGGCCCGAACTATGGCTACACCTTC	CASSGPNYGYTF
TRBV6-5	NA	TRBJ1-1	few	TGTGCCAGCAGTTACTCGACCGCAGTCACTGAAGCTTTCTTT	CASSYSTAVTEAFF
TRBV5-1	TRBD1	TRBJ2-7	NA	TGCGCCAGCAGCCAACAGGGGTACGACGAGCAGTACTTC	CASSQQGYDEQYF
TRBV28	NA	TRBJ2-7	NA	TGTGCCAGCAGAGGGACCCTATACGAGCAGTACTTC	CASRGTLYEQYF
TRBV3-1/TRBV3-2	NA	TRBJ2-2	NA	TGTGCCAGCAGCCGGAGGGTCGCCGGGGAGCTGTTTTTT	CASSRRVAGELFF
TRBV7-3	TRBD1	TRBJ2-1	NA	TGTGCCAGCAGCTTGCTTAGACAGGGCTTACTGCCCGCCTCGAGCTCCTACAATGAGCAGTTCTTC	CASSLLRQGLLPASSSYNEQFF
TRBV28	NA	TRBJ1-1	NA	TGTGCCAGCAGCCGCCGGGCGGCGAACACTGAAGCTTTCTTT	CASSRRAANTEAFF
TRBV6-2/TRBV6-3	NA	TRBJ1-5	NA	TGTGCCAGCAGTTTCCCAGGGGTGGGTCAGCCCCAGCATTTT	CASSFPGVGQPQHF
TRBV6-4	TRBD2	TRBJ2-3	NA	TGTGCCAGCAGTGAGTCAGCGGGGTCGACAGATACGCAGTATTTT	CASSESAGSTDTQYF
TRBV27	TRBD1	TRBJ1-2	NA	TGTGCCAGCAGTTCAGACAGGGCGGTTGGCTACACCTTC	CASSSDRAVGYTF
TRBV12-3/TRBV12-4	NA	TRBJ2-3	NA	TGTGCCAGCAGCGCCACAGATACGCAGTATTTT	CASSATDTQYF
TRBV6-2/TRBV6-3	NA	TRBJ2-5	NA	TGTGCCAGCAGTTACTCCCCTGCGGCCCCCCAGTACTTC	CASSYSPAAPQYF
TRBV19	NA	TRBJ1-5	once	TGTGCCAGTAGTATCCGCAGGGGTGGCAATCAGCCCCAGCATTTT	CASSIRRGGNQPQHF
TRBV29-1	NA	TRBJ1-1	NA	TGCAGCGTTGAAGATTCCGGGGCAGGAAACACTGAAGCTTTCTTT	CSVEDSGAGNTEAFF
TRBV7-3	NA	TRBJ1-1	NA	TGTGCCAGCAGCTTTGGCAGGGACACTGAAGCTTTCTTT	CASSFGRDTEAFF
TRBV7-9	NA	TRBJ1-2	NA	TGTGCCAGCAGCTTTAGGGGCACAAGGGATGGCTACACCTTC	CASSFRGTRDGYTF
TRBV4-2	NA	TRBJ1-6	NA	TGTGCCAGCAGCCAAGACAGGAGAGATAATTCACCCCTCCACTTT	CASSQDRRDNSPLHF
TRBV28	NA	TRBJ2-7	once	TGTGCCAGCAGGGGCCTATTGGGAGTTGACGAGCAGTACTTC	CASRGLLGVDEQYF
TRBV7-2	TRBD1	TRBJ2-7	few	TGTGCCAGCAGCTTCGCGGGACAGGGCTCCTACGAGCAGTACTTC	CASSFAGQGSYEQYF
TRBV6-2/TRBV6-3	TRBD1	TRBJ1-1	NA	TGTGCCAGCAGTCCCCACGACAGGGCGATGTTGAACACTGAAGCTTTCTTT	CASSPHDRAMLNTEAFF
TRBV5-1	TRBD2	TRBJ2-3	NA	TGCGCCAGCAGCTCCCGACTAGCGGGGGGGGCAGATACGCAGTATTTT	CASSSRLAGGADTQYF
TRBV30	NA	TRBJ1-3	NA	TGTGCCTGGAGCGTCACAGGTTTCACCATATATTTT	CAWSVTGFTIYF
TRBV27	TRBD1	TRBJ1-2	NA	TGTGCCAGCAGTTTACAGGGGGCTTTTGGCTACACCTTC	CASSLQGAFGYTF
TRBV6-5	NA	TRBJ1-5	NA	TGTGCCAGCAGGAGAGGCAATCAGCCCCAGCATTTT	CASRRGNQPQHF
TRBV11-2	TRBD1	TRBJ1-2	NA	TGTGCCAGCAGCCAAAATATGGGGCAGGGGGTTGGCTACACCTTC	CASSQNMGQGVGYTF
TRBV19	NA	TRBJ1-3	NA	TGTGCCAGTAGTATAGACACCCTTGCTGGAAACACCATATATTTT	CASSIDTLAGNTIYF
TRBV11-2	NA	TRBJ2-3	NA	TGTGCCAGCAGCTTAGATTTGAATACGCAGTATTTT	CASSLDLNTQYF
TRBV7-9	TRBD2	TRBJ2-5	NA	TGTGCCAGCAGCTTAAGCGGGGGGGCAGAGACCCAGTACTTC	CASSLSGGAETQYF